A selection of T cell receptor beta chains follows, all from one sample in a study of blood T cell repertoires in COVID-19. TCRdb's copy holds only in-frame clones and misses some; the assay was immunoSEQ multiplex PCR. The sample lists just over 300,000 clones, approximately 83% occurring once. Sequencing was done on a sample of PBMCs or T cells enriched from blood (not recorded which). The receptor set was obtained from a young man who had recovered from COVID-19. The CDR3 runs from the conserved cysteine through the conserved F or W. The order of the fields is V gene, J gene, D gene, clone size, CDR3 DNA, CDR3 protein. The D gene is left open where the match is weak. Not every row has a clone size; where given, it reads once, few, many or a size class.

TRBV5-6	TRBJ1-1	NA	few	TGTGCCAGCAGCTCCCGAGGCCGAAACACTGAAGCTTTCTTT	CASSSRGRNTEAFF
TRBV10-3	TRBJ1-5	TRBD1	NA	TGTGCCATCAGTTCTGACAGGGTGGGCAATCAGCCCCAGCATTTT	CAISSDRVGNQPQHF
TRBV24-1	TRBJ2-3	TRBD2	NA	TGTGCCACCAGTATTACTAGCGGGGGGCCAGATACGCAGTATTTT	CATSITSGGPDTQYF
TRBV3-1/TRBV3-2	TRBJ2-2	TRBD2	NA	TGTGCCAGCAGCCCCGTGACTAGCGGGGGGATCACCGGGGAGCTGTTTTTT	CASSPVTSGGITGELFF
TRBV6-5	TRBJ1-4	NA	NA	TGTGCCAGCAGTTACTCGGGCATTAATGAAAAACTGTTTTTT	CASSYSGINEKLFF
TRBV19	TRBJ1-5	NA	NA	TGTGCCAGTGGAGTAGTGACGACCAATCAGCCCCAGCATTTT	CASGVVTTNQPQHF
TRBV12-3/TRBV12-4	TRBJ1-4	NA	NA	TGTGCCAGCAGGAATCTCGAGTTGGAAAAACTGTTTTTT	CASRNLELEKLFF
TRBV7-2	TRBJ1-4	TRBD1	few	TGTGCCAGCAGCTTGGGGACAGGGGGAAAACTGTTTTTT	CASSLGTGGKLFF
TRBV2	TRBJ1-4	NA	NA	TGTGCCACCAACAGGGTGGGCGAAAAACTGTTTTTT	CATNRVGEKLFF
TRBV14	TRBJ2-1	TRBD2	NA	TGTGCCAGCAGCCACGGTGGGAGGGGTGAGCAGTTCTTC	CASSHGGRGEQFF
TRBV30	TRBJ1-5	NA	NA	TGTGCCTGGAGTGTATTTGGCGGCCAGATCAATCAGCCCCAGCATTTT	CAWSVFGGQINQPQHF
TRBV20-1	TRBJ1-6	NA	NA	TGCAGTGCTAGTAGTGTATTTTACGGGGGTGCATATAGTTCACCCCTCCACTTT	CSASSVFYGGAYSSPLHF
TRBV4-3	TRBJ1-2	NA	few	TGCGCCAGCAGCCAAGATATCCTCCGGACTGGCACCGTCTGGTATGGCTACACCTTC	CASSQDILRTGTVWYGYTF